This T cell receptor beta chain was found in a study of blood T cell repertoires in COVID-19. Across the study: Italy, Spain and the United States were the sources of the convalescent and acute COVID-19 samples.

Original data processing: Nucleated cell counts were estimated from reference gene primer amplification. Libraries were prepared by immunoSEQ multiplex PCR; TCRdb keeps only in-frame clonotypes and omits some of them. V, J and clone size were drawn from that table, and D and trimming were deduced from the DNA. The sample includes some 300,000 clones, 85% to 90% seen only once; the top ten take around 5.8%. The CDR3 spans 15 residues. V was clipped by 1 base and J by 5 bases; unmatched bases: 3. CDR1 and CDR2 from the germline V gene are SGHDT and YYEEEE. Sequenced material: peripheral blood. The TCR originated in a woman between 50 and 59 years old with COVID-19, enrolled during active disease. The chain recombines TRBV5-6 with TRBJ2-5, with 12 bases identical to TRBD2. CDR3 nucleotide sequence: TGTGCCAGCAGCTTGACTAGCGGGAGGTACGAGACCCAGTACTTC. It specifies CASSLTSGRYETQYF.